The sequence of this T cell receptor beta chain was determined in a study of CD8+CD57+ T cells in acquired aplastic anemia. Whole-study context: An average of approximately 3.4 ug of DNA was obtained from sorted CD4+ and CD8+ cells. Healthy CD8+ samples averaged approximately 11 million reads.

A remark on this clonotype: Antigen specificity is unknown.

Study-level findings and limits: About 29 shared CD8+ CDR3s appeared highly expressed within patients' immunodominant clones. Any difference that existed in CD8+ Simpson's diversity between patients and controls was not significant.

V was shortened by 8 bases and J by 9 bases, with 17 bases between the two germline ends. Looked up from germline, CDR1 is LNHDA and CDR2 is SQIVND (reference sequence). The CDR3 length is 14 residues. For CDR3 and TCR beta VDJ profiling, genomic DNA was the template used. MiXCR was run by TCRdb on the reads, yielding one entry per CDR3 protein. The sample lists about 130,000 distinct CDR3 sequences, about half seen once, with under 3% in the top ten. The sequence was collected from a human donor in good health, serving as a control. Sequences were obtained from sorted CD4+, CD8+, or CD8+CD57+ T cells (not recorded which) from PBMCs. This chain links TRBV19 with TRBJ1-6; unclear D gene. The CDR3 region is CASSSSPLSSPLHF. The CDR3 bases are TGTGCCAGTTCTAGTTCCCCCTTAAGTTCACCCCTCCACTTT.